This record covers a single T cell receptor (beta chain). What it recognizes is unknown. PCR employed 60 Vbeta and 13 Jbeta primers. Using immunoSEQ multiplex PCR, the repertoire was profiled, and TCRdb retains in-frame clones only, with some absent. Here the sample spans about 120,000 clones, about four fifths being singletons. The sample is drawn from a study of cytomegalovirus exposure and HLA in healthy donors. Overall study results and limits: A later analysis reportedly found fewer N-insertions in an Asian-associated ancestry cluster than the approximately 700-donor mean. Sequencing depth across donors, presence/absence analyses assumed, was roughly uniform. TCR beta chains numbering 164 were designated cytomegalovirus-associated. Several top significant clusters appeared, in a later analysis, to be linked to common viral pathogens.

The CDR3 extends over 16 amino acids. Germline assignment: CDR1 MNHEY and CDR2 SMNVEV (reference sequence). J gave up 6 bases and V 3 bases, and 8 bases lay outside the gene matches. The V call is TRBV27, the J call TRBJ2-2; the match to TRBD2 covers 9 bases. This receptor was obtained from a woman aged 18-29 years in good health and CMV-seronegative. Sequenced: PBMCs. The CDR3 reads CASSFLWTSVPGELFF. The CDR3 bases are TGTGCCAGCAGTTTCCTATGGACTAGCGTTCCCGGGGAGCTGTTTTTT.